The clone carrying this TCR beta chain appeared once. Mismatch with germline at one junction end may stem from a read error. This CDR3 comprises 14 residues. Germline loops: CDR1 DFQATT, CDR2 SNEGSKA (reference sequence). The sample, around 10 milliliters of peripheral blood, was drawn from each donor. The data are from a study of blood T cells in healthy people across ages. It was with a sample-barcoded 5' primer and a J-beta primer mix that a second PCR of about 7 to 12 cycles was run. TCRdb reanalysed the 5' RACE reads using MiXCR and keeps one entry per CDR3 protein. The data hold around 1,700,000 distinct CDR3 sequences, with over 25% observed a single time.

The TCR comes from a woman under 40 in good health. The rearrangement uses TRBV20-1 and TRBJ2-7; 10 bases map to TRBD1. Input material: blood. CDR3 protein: CSAGDRDRGHEQYF. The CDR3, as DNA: TGCAGTGCTGGAGACCGGGACAGGGGCCACGAGCAGTACTTC.